This T cell receptor (beta chain) stems from a study of OX40 agonist ivuxolimab in advanced cancers. As for the study in general: Given to patients was ivuxolimab, an agonistic anti-OX40 (CD134) antibody. All patients had ivuxolimab intravenously every 2 weeks at 0.01 to 10 mg/kg.

Study-level findings and limits: CD4+ T cells averaged fewer expanded clones than CD8+ T cells. Partly responding patients at 0.1-3.0 mg/kg showed some of the smallest clonal expansion.

Method: immunoSEQ multiplex PCR; TCRdb's copy keeps in-frame clones and lacks some. The profile shows tens of thousands of clones, 87% of them singletons. With regard to this clone: Its antigen is still unknown.

This receptor was obtained from an adult with an advanced solid tumor such as melanoma, head and neck, liver or kidney cancer. The sequences come from CD4+ or CD8+ T cells sorted from blood, collected in a trial of the OX40 agonist ivuxolimab.

CDR3 loop: CASSLVGAGQPQHF. The CDR3 DNA reads as TGCGCCAGCAGCTTGGTTGGGGCGGGTCAGCCCCAGCATTTT. The V call is TRBV5-1, the J call TRBJ1-5; D is perhaps TRBD1 (5 bases). This CDR3 comprises 14 residues. The ends were cut back, 0 bases at V and 6 bases at J, with 10 bases in the middle. CDR1 SGHRS and CDR2 YFSETQ come from the germline V gene.